This T cell receptor (beta chain) derives from a study of patients and donors after allogeneic stem cell transplantation. Looked up from germline, CDR1 is PRHDT and CDR2 is FYEKMQ (reference sequence). Trimming removed 0 bases from V and 10 bases from J, with 10 bases in between. The CDR3 contains 12 residues. TCRdb re-called the RT-PCR reads through MiXCR, storing one row per CDR3 protein. The profile covers around 150,000 distinct CDR3 sequences, with 37% appearing a single time and about 50% taken by the ten largest. Sequencing was done on a sample of blood, either unsorted or a sorted T cell fraction (not recorded which). The sequence came from a human donor who was either an allogeneic HSCT recipient or a stem cell or donor lymphocyte infusion donor (not recorded which). It is not recorded whose cells these are; they may come from a transplant donor. The chain uses TRBV13 and TRBJ2-7; maybe TRBD2 (7 bases). CDR3 coding DNA: TGTGCCAGCAGCTTAGGCCGGGGGGCCCAGTACGTC. It yields the protein CASSLGRGAQYV.